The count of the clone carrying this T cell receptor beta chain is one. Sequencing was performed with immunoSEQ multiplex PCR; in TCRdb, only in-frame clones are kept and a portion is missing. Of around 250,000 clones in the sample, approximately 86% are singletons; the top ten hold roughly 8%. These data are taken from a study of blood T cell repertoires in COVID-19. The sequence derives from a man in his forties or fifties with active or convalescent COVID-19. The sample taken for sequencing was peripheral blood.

The CDR3 nucleotides read TGTGCCAGCAGTCCGGGACAGGGGTTAGGCCCGGGGCTACCCCTCCACTTT. It specifies CASSPGQGLGPGLPLHF. This chain connects TRBV27 to TRBJ1-6, with 10 nucleotides matching TRBD1. The CDR3 length is 17 residues. The germline CDR1 and CDR2 sequences are MNHEY and SMNVEV (reference sequence). The V gene end was trimmed by 5 bases and the J gene end by 12 bases; junction bases not matched to a gene: 16.